This is a list of T cell receptor beta chains from one sample in a study of blood T cell repertoires in COVID-19. Method: immunoSEQ multiplex PCR; TCRdb's copy keeps in-frame clones and lacks some. The sample carries under 60,000 clones, about 84% recorded once. Sample: peripheral blood. These receptors all come from a man in his 60s with acute or convalescent COVID-19. Both conserved end residues are part of each CDR3. D genes are given only for firm matches. Clone size appears in some rows only: once, few, many, or a class for an expanded clone.

j_gene	abundance	d_gene	v_gene	CDR3nt	CDR3aa
TRBJ1-4	NA	TRBD1	TRBV6-5	TGTGCCAGCAGTTCCACCACTTTGACAGGGAATGAAAAACTGTTTTTT	CASSSTTLTGNEKLFF
TRBJ2-5	NA	NA	TRBV21-1	TGTGCCAGCAGCAAAGCCGCGGGGGCTGGAACGTGGGAGACCCAGTACTTC	CASSKAAGAGTWETQYF
TRBJ2-7	NA	TRBD1	TRBV2	TGTGCCAGCAGCAAGAGTCGGACAGGGGGGTCCTCCTACGAGCAGTACTTC	CASSKSRTGGSSYEQYF
TRBJ1-3	NA	NA	TRBV12-3/TRBV12-4	TGTGCCAGCAACTTAGGACAGGGAAACACCATATATTTT	CASNLGQGNTIYF
TRBJ2-3	few	NA	TRBV11-2	TGTGCCAGCAGCTTAGGATCTACGGGCACAGATACGCAGTATTTT	CASSLGSTGTDTQYF
TRBJ1-5	NA	NA	TRBV30	TGTGCCTGGAGTGTCGGTCACTATCAGCCCCAGCATTTT	CAWSVGHYQPQHF
TRBJ1-5	NA	NA	TRBV6-5	TGTGCCTCCCAGCCGGGTGGCAATCAGCCCCAGCATTTT	CASQPGGNQPQHF
TRBJ1-6	NA	NA	TRBV19	TGTGCCAGTAGTATAGATCACGGGGAGTACTCACCCCTCCACTTT	CASSIDHGEYSPLHF
TRBJ1-2	NA	TRBD1	TRBV10-3	TGTGCCATCAGCGACAGGCTAGGGGGCGCTGGTAACTATGGCTACACCTTC	CAISDRLGGAGNYGYTF
TRBJ1-2	NA	NA	TRBV30	TGTGCCTGGAGTCCTTTAGATGGCTACACCTTC	CAWSPLDGYTF
TRBJ1-2	NA	NA	TRBV4-1	TGCGCCAGCAGCCATCTCGGGGAACCCTATGGCTACACCTTC	CASSHLGEPYGYTF
TRBJ1-1	NA	NA	TRBV9	TGTGCCAGCAGCCCGAGGTTTTTGGGGAACACTGAAGCTTTCTTT	CASSPRFLGNTEAFF
TRBJ2-1	NA	NA	TRBV9	TGTGCCAGCAGCGTAGTTGAGGGCTGGAACAATGAGCAGTTCTTC	CASSVVEGWNNEQFF
TRBJ2-7	few	TRBD1	TRBV7-2	TGTGCCAGCAGCTTAGCGGACAGGCTCTCCTACGAGCAGTACTTC	CASSLADRLSYEQYF
TRBJ2-3	NA	TRBD1	TRBV19	TGTGCCAGTAGTTTACAGGGGGGCGACCACGATACGCAGTATTTT	CASSLQGGDHDTQYF
TRBJ2-1	NA	NA	TRBV21-1	TGTGCCAGCAGCAAAAGGGAGGGGGTTAACAATGAGCAGTTCTTC	CASSKREGVNNEQFF
TRBJ1-5	NA	NA	TRBV19	TGTGCCAGTAGTATGGGAGGGATGGGAAGCAATCAGCCCCAGCATTTT	CASSMGGMGSNQPQHF
TRBJ1-5	NA	NA	TRBV6-5	TGTGCCAGCAGAAACTCGGGGACAAGCCAGCCCCAGCATTTT	CASRNSGTSQPQHF